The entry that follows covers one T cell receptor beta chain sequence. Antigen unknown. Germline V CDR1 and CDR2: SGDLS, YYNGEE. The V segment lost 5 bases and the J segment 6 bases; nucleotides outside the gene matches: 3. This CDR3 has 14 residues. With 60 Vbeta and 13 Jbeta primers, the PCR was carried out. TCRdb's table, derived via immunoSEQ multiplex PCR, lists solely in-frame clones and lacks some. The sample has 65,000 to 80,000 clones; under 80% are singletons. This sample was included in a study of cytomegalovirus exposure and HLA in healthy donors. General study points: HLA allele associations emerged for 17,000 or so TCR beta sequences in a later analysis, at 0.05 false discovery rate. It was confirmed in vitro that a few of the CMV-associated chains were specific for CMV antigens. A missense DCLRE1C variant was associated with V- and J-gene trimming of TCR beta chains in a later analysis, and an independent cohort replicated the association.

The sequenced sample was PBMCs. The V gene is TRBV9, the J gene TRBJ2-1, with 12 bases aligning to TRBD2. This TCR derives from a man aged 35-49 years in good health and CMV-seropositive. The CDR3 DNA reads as TGTGCCAGCAGTCTAGCGGGGGGGGTCAATGAGCAGTTCTTC. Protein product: CASSLAGGVNEQFF. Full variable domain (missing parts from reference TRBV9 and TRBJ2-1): DSGVTQTPKHLITATGQRVTLRCSPRSGDLSVYWYQQSLDQGLQFLIQYYNGEERAKGNILERFSAQQFPDLHSELNLSSLELGDSALYFCASSLAGGVNEQFFGPGTRLTVL.